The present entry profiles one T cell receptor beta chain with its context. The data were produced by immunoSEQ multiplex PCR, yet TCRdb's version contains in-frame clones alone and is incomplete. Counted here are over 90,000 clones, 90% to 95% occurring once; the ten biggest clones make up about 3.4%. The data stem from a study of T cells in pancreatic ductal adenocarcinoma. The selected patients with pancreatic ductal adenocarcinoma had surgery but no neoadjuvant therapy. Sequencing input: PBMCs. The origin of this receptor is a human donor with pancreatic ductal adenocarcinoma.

As DNA, the CDR3 is TGTGCCAGTAGCCTACAGGGGGCGATCTCTGGGGCCAACGTCCTGACTTTC. Protein sequence: CASSLQGAISGANVLTF. The chain combines TRBV19 with TRBJ2-6, with 9 nucleotides matching TRBD1. This CDR3 has 17 amino acids. CDR1 is LNHDA, CDR2 SQIVND, per germline (reference sequence). J was trimmed by 0 bases and V by 6 bases; bases with no gene match: 6. The full variable domain, its missing parts supplied by reference TRBV19 and TRBJ2-6, is DGGITQSPKYLFRKEGQNVTLSCEQNLNHDAMYWYRQDPGQGLRLIYYSQIVNDFQKGDIAEGYSVSREKKESFPLTVTSAQKNPTAFYLCASSLQGAISGANVLTFGAGSRLTVL.